One sample yielded the 32 T cell receptor beta chains listed below, sequenced in a study of monozygotic twins with inflammatory bowel disease. TCRdb reanalyzed the 5' RACE reads, giving one entry per CDR3 protein sequence and no DNA. The sample yields tens of thousands of distinct CDR3 sequences, of which the top ten take up around 7%. The sample taken for sequencing was blood. The receptors stem from a human donor with ulcerative colitis or Crohn's disease, or a healthy co-twin of an affected twin (not recorded which).

V usage is TRBV20-1 and J usage is TRBJ2-7; no DNA is available, so the TRBD1 call from TCRdb remains unchecked. CDR3 length: 14 residues. From germline, CDR1 is DFQATT and CDR2 SNEGSKA (reference sequence). The CDR3 sequence is CSAREGGISYEQYF.

This chain uses TRBV29-1 with TRBJ1-1; TCRdb indicates TRBD1, and absent DNA this call remains unverified. The CDR3 contains 14 residues. The germline CDR1 and CDR2 sequences are SQVTM and ANQGSEA. The CDR3 spells CSGLATGLNTEAFF.

The chain carries TRBV19 and TRBJ1-1; TCRdb's D gene call, TRBD1, goes unchecked for lack of DNA. The CDR3 has 15 residues. Germline V gene data show CDR1 as LNHDA and CDR2 as SQIVND (reference sequence). The CDR3 sequence: CASSIGGGRGTEAFF. The full variable domain, its missing parts supplied by reference TRBV19 and TRBJ1-1, is DGGITQSPKYLFRKEGQNVTLSCEQNLNHDAMYWYRQDPGQGLRLIYYSQIVNDFQKGDIAEGYSVSREKKESFPLTVTSAQKNPTAFYLCASSIGGGRGTEAFFGQGTRLTVV.

The V and J genes are TRBV29-1 and TRBJ2-7; lacking DNA, the TRBD1 call made by TCRdb goes unchecked. Germline values: CDR1 SQVTM, CDR2 ANQGSEA. The length of the CDR3 is 15 residues. The CDR3 is CSVVYGGRSSYEQYF.

This rearrangement joins TRBV18 to TRBJ1-2. The germline gives CDR1 KGHSH, CDR2 LQKENI. The length of the CDR3 is 14 residues. The CDR3 sequence is CASSPPHSQYGYTF.

The V call is TRBV20-1, the J call TRBJ2-5. Germline V gene sequence: CDR1 DFQATT, CDR2 SNEGSKA (reference sequence). CDR3 length equals 18 residues. CDR3: CSARDLNVDEAPQETQYF.

The chain couples TRBV10-3 to TRBJ2-7; with no DNA, the TCRdb D assignment of TRBD1 cannot be verified. In germline, CDR1 is ENHRY, CDR2 SYGVKD. The CDR3 totals 15 residues. The CDR3: CAISEIYRGGYEQYF.

The V and J genes are TRBV7-2 and TRBJ2-1; TCRdb calls TRBD2, which cannot be checked without DNA. The CDR3 has 17 amino acids. Germline values: CDR1 SGHTA, CDR2 FQGNSA. The CDR3 here is CASSAGLAGAFYNEQFF.

CDR3 sequence: CASSADTWNQPQHF. This chain links TRBV7-9 with TRBJ1-5. The CDR3 runs to 14 residues. CDR1 is SEHNR, CDR2 FQNEAQ, per germline (reference sequence).

V usage is TRBV12-5 and J usage is TRBJ2-1. Germline-derived CDR1 and CDR2 are LGHNT and FRNRAP. The CDR3 has 11 amino acids. CDR3 in amino acids: CASGLLSEQFF. The variable domain in full, with the rest retrieved from reference TRBV12-5 and TRBJ2-1, is DARVTQTPRHKVTEMGQEVTMRCQPILGHNTVFWYRQTMMQGLELLAYFRNRAPLDDSGMPKDRFSAEMPDATLATLKIQPSEPRDSAVYFCASGLLSEQFFGPGTRLTVL.

V usage is TRBV18 and J usage is TRBJ1-2; TCRdb's assignment of TRBD1 cannot be checked, as there is no DNA. The germline gives CDR1 KGHSH, CDR2 LQKENI. The CDR3 sequence is 13 residues long. This CDR3 reads CASSQGTDYGYTF.

V is TRBV3-1 and J is TRBJ2-3; TCRdb's assignment of TRBD2 cannot be checked, as there is no DNA. This CDR3 is 19 amino acids long. The germline V gene encodes CDR1 LGHDT and CDR2 YNNKEL (reference sequence). The CDR3 protein is CASSRLKRGLAGGADTQYF.

V gene TRBV6-5 combines with J gene TRBJ2-1. The CDR3 runs 12 residues. CDR1 is MNHEY and CDR2 is SVGAGI in the germline V gene. The CDR3: CASCDRYNEQFF.

The chain is built from TRBV12-3 or TRBV12-4 and TRBJ2-2; TCRdb indicates TRBD1, and absent DNA this call remains unverified. This CDR3 is 15 amino acids long. This CDR3 is CASSRTTGGTGELFF.

V gene TRBV6-5 combines with J gene TRBJ2-3; no DNA is available, so the TRBD1 call from TCRdb remains unchecked. Germline-derived CDR1 and CDR2 are MNHEY and SVGAGI. CDR3 length equals 17 residues. The CDR3: CASSLTGGARLADTQYF.

The chain has TRBV24-1 and TRBJ1-1. CDR1 KGHDR and CDR2 SFDVKD come from the germline V gene. The CDR3 contains 13 residues. CDR3: CATSDPVRNEAFF.

V is TRBV7-6 and J is TRBJ1-1; TCRdb returns TRBD1, unconfirmable since there is no DNA. Germline V gene sequence: CDR1 SGHVS, CDR2 FNYEAQ. CDR3 length equals 13 residues. Here the CDR3 reads CASSVLPGAEAFF.

The J gene is TRBJ1-2, the V gene TRBV5-5. In germline, CDR1 is SGHKS, CDR2 YYEKEE (reference sequence). The CDR3 spans 13 residues. The CDR3 protein is CASSLTAIYGYTF.

The V gene is TRBV19, the J gene TRBJ2-6. This CDR3 spans 17 amino acids. The germline CDR1 and CDR2 sequences are LNHDA and SQIVND (reference sequence). This chain's CDR3 is CASASRSRSSRANVLTF. The full variable domain, with the rest looked up from reference TRBV19 and TRBJ2-6, is DGGITQSPKYLFRKEGQNVTLSCEQNLNHDAMYWYRQDPGQGLRLIYYSQIVNDFQKGDIAEGYSVSREKKESFPLTVTSAQKNPTAFYLCASASRSRSSRANVLTFGAGSRLTVL.

This rearrangement joins TRBV19 to TRBJ1-1. The CDR3 is 13 amino acids. CDR1 and CDR2 from the germline V gene are LNHDA and SQIVND (reference sequence). This CDR3 reads CASSHPGNTEAFF. The variable domain in full, completed from reference TRBV19 and TRBJ1-1, reads DGGITQSPKYLFRKEGQNVTLSCEQNLNHDAMYWYRQDPGQGLRLIYYSQIVNDFQKGDIAEGYSVSREKKESFPLTVTSAQKNPTAFYLCASSHPGNTEAFFGQGTRLTVV.

The chain combines TRBV7-9 with TRBJ2-2. The germline V gene has CDR1 SEHNR and CDR2 FQNEAQ (reference sequence). This CDR3 has 14 residues. The CDR3 is CASSLIGLSGELFF.

The chain uses TRBV14 and TRBJ1-2; TCRdb gives TRBD1 as the D gene, but with no DNA this cannot be confirmed. The germline CDR1 and CDR2 sequences are SGHDN and FVKESK. The CDR3 contains 13 residues. Here the CDR3 reads CASSQGTAYGYTF.

The chain couples TRBV5-5 to TRBJ2-2. In germline, CDR1 is SGHKS, CDR2 YYEKEE (reference sequence). There are 16 residues in the CDR3. CDR3 region: CASSSLEQINTGELFF.

The chain couples TRBV2 to TRBJ1-1. The CDR3 is made up of 13 amino acids. Per the germline V gene, CDR1 is SNHLY and CDR2 is FYNNEI. This chain's CDR3 is CASSEAQGSEAFF. The full variable domain, rest sourced from reference TRBV2 and TRBJ1-1, is EPEVTQTPSHQVTQMGQEVILRCVPISNHLYFYWYRQILGQKVEFLVSFYNNEISEKSEIFDDQFSVERPDGSNFTLKIRSTKLEDSAMYFCASSEAQGSEAFFGQGTRLTVV.

This sequence joins TRBV12-3 or TRBV12-4 and TRBJ2-7; the D call of TRBD1 rests on TCRdb alone, since no DNA is present to check it. The CDR3 has 14 residues. The CDR3 spells CASSLGEASYEQYF.

CDR3 sequence reads: CASSEWGLPGVNTEAFF. This chain uses TRBV25-1 with TRBJ1-1; TCRdb names TRBD1, which stays unverified in the absence of DNA. The CDR3 runs to 17 residues. Germline CDR1 and CDR2: MGHDK and SYGVNS.

The gene calls are TRBV10-3 and TRBJ1-1; TCRdb's D call, TRBD1, is unchecked because there is no DNA. Germline V lookup: CDR1 ENHRY, CDR2 SYGVKD. This CDR3 contains 16 residues. The CDR3 sequence is CAIRPNGGVGRTEAFF.

The V and J genes are TRBV11-2 and TRBJ2-1; the D call from TCRdb, TRBD1, cannot be confirmed without DNA. Germline CDR1 reads SGHAT; CDR2 reads FQNNGV. The CDR3 covers 15 residues. The CDR3 here is CASSLDPSGWYEQFF.

The chain employs TRBV12-3 or TRBV12-4 and TRBJ1-1. This CDR3 is built from 15 residues. CDR3 sequence reads: CASSQGRRMNTEAFF.

J is TRBJ1-2 and V is TRBV5-6; TCRdb's D call of TRBD1 is untestable without DNA. The CDR3 sequence is 14 residues long. Germline assignment: CDR1 SGHDT and CDR2 YYEEEE. This CDR3 is CASSLPGTRGGYTF.

The chain employs TRBV5-1 and TRBJ2-5. Germline loops: CDR1 SGHRS, CDR2 YFSETQ. The CDR3 loop spans 13 amino acids. The CDR3 sequence is CASSLPGVETQYF.

This chain connects TRBV18 to TRBJ2-1; as DNA is missing, the TRBD1 call by TCRdb cannot be tested. The V gene's germline CDR1 is KGHSH and CDR2 LQKENI. The CDR3 length is 17 residues. The CDR3: CASSPFDPGVPHNEQFF. The complete variable domain, with remaining parts taken from reference TRBV18 and TRBJ2-1, reads NAGVMQNPRHLVRRRGQEARLRCSPMKGHSHVYWYRQLPEEGLKFMVYLQKENIIDESGMPKERFSAEFPKEGPSILRIQQVVRGDSAAYFCASSPFDPGVPHNEQFFGPGTRLTVL.